This TCR beta chain was observed in a study of blood T cell repertoires in COVID-19. The table came from immunoSEQ multiplex PCR; TCRdb's copy has only in-frame clones and leaves some out. Of roughly 80,000 clones listed, 82% are singletons. Trimming at V came to 7 bases and at J to 5 bases, leaving 11 bases not matched to a gene. The CDR3 is 15 residues long. In germline, CDR1 is LNHDA, CDR2 SQIVND (reference sequence). The chain has TRBV19 and TRBJ1-2; 9 positions agree with TRBD1. Sequencing was performed on peripheral blood. This sequence originates from a human donor in a cohort sampled during active COVID-19. The CDR3 bases are TGTGCCAGTACCCTATACAGGGGGCGCGGGTATGGCTACACCTTC. Translated, it gives CASTLYRGRGYGYTF. Combining the CDR3 with reference TRBV19 and TRBJ1-2 gives the whole variable domain DGGITQSPKYLFRKEGQNVTLSCEQNLNHDAMYWYRQDPGQGLRLIYYSQIVNDFQKGDIAEGYSVSREKKESFPLTVTSAQKNPTAFYLCASTLYRGRGYGYTFGSGTRLTVV.